A single sample gave rise to the 7 T cell receptor beta chains below, sequenced in a study of blood T cells in healthy people across ages. For the second PCR, which ran for roughly 6 to 11 cycles, a sample-barcoded 5' primer and a J-beta primer mix were used. TCRdb called the 5' RACE reads again in MiXCR, with one record for every CDR3 protein. The sample includes approximately 800,000 distinct CDR3 sequences, 56% of them seen just once. Material: blood. These receptors came from a man between 40 and 49 years old in good health.

This clonotype appeared a single time. V usage is TRBV27 and J usage is TRBJ2-7; TRBD2 matches at 7 bases. Germline V gene data show CDR1 as MNHEY and CDR2 as SMNVEV (reference sequence). The CDR3 loop spans 19 amino acids. Trimming cost V 0 bases and J 1 base; bases outside gene matches: 15. The CDR3 here is CASSLSAWASGTKSYEQYF. In nucleotides, the CDR3 is TGTGCCAGCAGTTTATCCGCTTGGGCTAGCGGTACTAAATCCTACGAGCAGTACTTC.

This clonotype was picked up a small number of times. This sequence joins TRBV6-5 and TRBJ2-1; 11 bases align to TRBD2. The germline CDR1 and CDR2 sequences are MNHEY and SVGAGI. This CDR3 comprises 14 residues. V was pared by 2 bases and J by 10 bases, with 4 bases of the junction left unmatched. CDR3 sequence: CASSYGGTSGEQFF. Written as DNA, the CDR3 is TGTGCCAGCAGTTACGGTGGGACTAGCGGCGAGCAGTTCTTC.

This clonotype has more than one count but fewer than ten. CDR3 amino acids: CSAREAGATQFF. The CDR3, as DNA: TGCAGTGCTAGAGAAGCGGGAGCGACGCAGTTCTTC. The rearrangement links TRBV20-1 to TRBJ2-1; 8 positions match TRBD2. V lost 0 bases and J lost 12; bases outside the gene matches: 4. Germline CDR1 reads DFQATT; CDR2 reads SNEGSKA (reference sequence). CDR3 length: 12 residues.

CDR3 sequence reads: CASSHLTSGETYEQYF. The CDR3 DNA reads TGTGCCAGCAGCCACCTAACTAGCGGGGAAACCTACGAGCAGTACTTC. The gene calls are TRBV3-1 and TRBJ2-7; 10 bases match TRBD2. In germline, CDR1 is LGHDT, CDR2 YNNKEL (reference sequence). V shed 3 bases and J 2 bases; nucleotides not matched to a gene: 7. The CDR3 has 16 residues.

The CDR3 DNA reads as TGTGCCAGCGCACCGTGGGGCGTCGGCAATCAGCCCCAGCATTTT. Translating gives CASAPWGVGNQPQHF. This chain connects TRBV2 to TRBJ1-5; D may be TRBD1 (5 bases). This CDR3 comprises 15 residues. The V end lost 8 bases, the J end lost 2 bases, and 16 bases lay between the germline ends. Germline CDR1 and CDR2: SNHLY and FYNNEI.

V gene TRBV7-2 combines with J gene TRBJ2-5; 8 bases align to TRBD1. CDR1 SGHTA and CDR2 FQGNSA come from the germline V gene. V was clipped by 5 bases and J by 5 bases; unmatched bases: 7. This CDR3 is built from 14 residues. The CDR3 protein is CASSPGDRRETQYF. In DNA, the CDR3 is TGTGCCAGCAGCCCAGGGGACAGGCGGGAGACCCAGTACTTC.

This clonotype appeared once. The chain recombines TRBV27 with TRBJ1-5, with TRBD1 matching 9 bases. Unmatched junction bases numbered 19, after V lost 2 bases and J lost 2 bases. The CDR3 runs to 21 residues. Germline assignment: CDR1 MNHEY and CDR2 SMNVEV (reference sequence). CDR3 protein: CASSLGHRWDRVEAGNQPQHF. CDR3 nucleotide sequence: TGTGCCAGCAGTTTAGGCCATAGGTGGGACAGGGTAGAAGCGGGCAATCAGCCCCAGCATTTT.